The 13 T cell receptor beta chains listed next were all sequenced from one sample in a study of cytomegalovirus exposure and HLA in healthy donors. PCR amplification relied on 60 Vbeta primers (plus 13 Jbeta primers). Profiled with immunoSEQ multiplex PCR; TCRdb holds only in-frame clones, not every one. Of under 100,000 clones in the sample, over 65% are singletons; the top ten hold over 3%. Input material: PBMCs. The receptor set was obtained from a man in his forties or fifties in good health and CMV-seronegative.

This chain joins TRBV10-3 and TRBJ2-5, with 7 positions matching TRBD2. V trimming: 5 bases; J trimming: 6 bases; junction bases outside the gene matches: 15. This CDR3 region has 16 residues. Germline loops: CDR1 ENHRY, CDR2 SYGVKD. CDR3 nucleotide sequence: TGTGCCATCAGTATAGTAGCTGGGGGGGGGAGGAAGACCCAGTACTTC. Residues: CAISIVAGGGRKTQYF.

V is TRBV4-1 and J is TRBJ2-1; 10 bases are a match to TRBD1. J gave up 8 bases and V 3 bases, and 7 bases lay outside the gene matches. The CDR3 has 15 amino acids. The germline V gene encodes CDR1 MGHRA and CDR2 YSYEKL. CDR3 amino acids: CASSQGQGSRDEQFF. Written as DNA, the CDR3 is TGCGCCAGCAGCCAGGGACAGGGGAGTAGGGATGAGCAGTTCTTC.

V gene TRBV15 combines with J gene TRBJ1-5; D possibly corresponds to TRBD1 (6 bases). The ends were cut back, 2 bases at V and 0 bases at J, with 11 bases in the middle. This CDR3 has 16 residues. Per the germline V gene, CDR1 is LNHNV and CDR2 is YYDKDF (reference sequence). The CDR3 DNA follows: TGTGCCACCAGCAGACGACCAGGGGTTAGCAATCAGCCCCAGCATTTT. It specifies CATSRRPGVSNQPQHF.

The chain is built from TRBV6-1 and TRBJ1-1; the D gene is possibly TRBD1 (5 bases). Germline CDR1 is MNHNS and CDR2 is SASEGT. V lost 1 base, J lost 5 bases, and 8 bases lay in between. The CDR3 runs to 13 residues. The CDR3 DNA follows: TGTGCCAGCAGTGAAGGGGGCCGGACTGAAGCTTTCTTT. Its translation: CASSEGGRTEAFF.

The chain employs TRBV27 and TRBJ2-6, with 10 nucleotides matching TRBD1. There are 18 residues in the CDR3. The J segment lost 2 bases and the V segment lost 5 bases, leaving 9 bases of the junction unmatched. Germline assignment: CDR1 MNHEY and CDR2 SMNVEV (reference sequence). The CDR3 loop is CASSPSGQGWAGANVLTF. DNA of the CDR3: TGTGCCAGCAGTCCTTCGGGACAGGGGTGGGCTGGGGCCAACGTCCTGACTTTC.

This clone was observed a few times. The chain combines TRBV5-1 with TRBJ1-1, with a tentative D call TRBD1 (6 bases). The germline V and J ends were trimmed by 3 bases and 1 base, with 10 bases remaining between them. Germline CDR1 reads SGHRS; CDR2 reads YFSETQ. The CDR3 has 14 amino acids. CDR3 DNA sequence: TGCGCCAGCAGCTGGGACACCGAGAACACTGAAGCTTTCTTT. This encodes CASSWDTENTEAFF.

This chain links TRBV4-1 with TRBJ1-2; weak D call: TRBD1 (5 bases). Per germline, CDR1 MGHRA and CDR2 YSYEKL. Trimming pared 3 bases from V and 5 bases from J, leaving 25 bases between. This CDR3 comprises 18 residues. The CDR3 DNA sequence: TGCGCCAGCAGCCACATCCTGGAGACCAGGGATAGATGGTATGGCTACACCTTC. It encodes CASSHILETRDRWYGYTF.

As concerns this clone: One end of the junction fails to match germline, which may point to a read error. V gene TRBV12-5 combines with J gene TRBJ1-3, with D possibly matching TRBD1 (6 bases). Germline values: CDR1 LGHNT, CDR2 FRNRAP. The CDR3 has 19 residues. The CDR3 coding sequence is TGTGCTAGTGGTTTGGGGTTGGGTCGTGTTGGGGGCAGTGGAGACACCATATATTTT. Protein product: CASGLGLGRVGGSGDTIYF.

The V and J genes are TRBV5-1 and TRBJ2-1, with unresolved D. The V gene lost 1 base and the J gene lost 0 bases, with 8 bases spanning the gap. The V gene's germline CDR1 is SGHRS and CDR2 YFSETQ. CDR3 length equals 15 residues. The CDR3 loop is CASSLPRSSYNEQFF. The CDR3 DNA follows: TGCGCCAGCAGCTTGCCCCGGAGCTCCTACAATGAGCAGTTCTTC.

The rearrangement joins TRBV18 to TRBJ2-2, with 7 bases fitting TRBD2. V lost 5 bases to trimming and J lost 2 bases; unmatched junction nucleotides: 5. In germline, CDR1 is KGHSH, CDR2 LQKENI. The CDR3 extends over 15 amino acids. The CDR3 region has the DNA TGTGCCAGCTCATCAGGGACTATAAACACCGGGGAGCTGTTTTTT. Translating gives CASSSGTINTGELFF.

This rearrangement joins TRBV28 to TRBJ2-7, with 8 positions matching TRBD1. The CDR3 has 13 amino acids. Germline lookup yields CDR1 MDHEN and CDR2 SYDVKM. With 7 bases clipped from V and 10 bases from J, the junction kept 12 bases outside the gene matches. CDR3: CASTLSGTGQQYF. The CDR3 DNA is TGTGCCAGCACCCTATCAGGGACAGGCCAACAGTACTTC. The full variable domain, completed using reference TRBV28 and TRBJ2-7, is DVKVTQSSRYLVKRTGEKVFLECVQDMDHENMFWYRQDPGLGLRLIYFSYDVKMKEKGDIPEGYSVSREKKERFSLILESASTNQTSMYLCASTLSGTGQQYFGPGTRLTVT.

This clone was detected once. The chain is built from TRBV5-1 and TRBJ1-2, with D maybe TRBD1 (5 bases). The CDR3 length is 13 residues. Germline V gene lookup returns CDR1 SGHRS and CDR2 YFSETQ. Trimming stripped 0 bases from V and 4 bases from J, with 7 bases between. The CDR3 loop reads CASSLGTSYGYTF. CDR3 in DNA: TGCGCCAGCAGCTTGGGGACAAGCTATGGCTACACCTTC.

The table lists this clone with a few counts. This rearrangement joins TRBV5-4 to TRBJ1-1, with 7 bases aligning to TRBD1. J lost 1 base, V lost 2 bases, and 5 bases had no gene match. Per the germline V gene, CDR1 is SGHNT and CDR2 is YYREEE (reference sequence). CDR3 size: 15 residues. The CDR3 region is CASSFNRGQNTEAFF. The CDR3 DNA reads TGTGCCAGCAGCTTTAACAGGGGCCAGAACACTGAAGCTTTCTTT.